Presented here are 3 T cell receptor beta chains from one specimen sequenced in a study of T cell repertoires in cytomegalovirus infection (dated by TCRdb to about 2019). The instrument was an Illumina HiSeq 1500. The public reads were reprocessed in TCRdb via fastp at Q25 and MiXCR, keeping in-frame beta chains. Under each unique CDR3 protein, matching rows form one entry showing the most common genes and DNA. This sample holds about 920,000 distinct CDR3 sequences; roughly 31% were observed only once. Around an eighth of the sample belongs to the ten largest clones. The label giving this sample's treatment or condition can be read as: in vitro stimulation with specific CMV peptide epitopes to enrich CMV-specific T cells. These TCRs are of unknown antigen specificity. This sample comprised cultured CD8+ T cells from PBMCs, obtained from culture after CMV antigen stimulation. The receptor source for this set is a human donor in good health (CMV status not recorded). Some clones in this sample may be carry-over from other donors' samples.

The gene calls are TRBV20-1 and TRBJ2-7; no definite D call. Trimming removed 4 bases at V and 1 base at J, with 14 bases between. The CDR3 is 14 amino acids. Per the germline V gene, CDR1 is DFQATT and CDR2 is SNEGSKA (reference sequence). CDR3 amino acids: CSATDILSSYEQYV. The CDR3 coding sequence is TGCAGTGCTACAGATATTCTATCTTCCTACGAGCAGTACGTC.

In its sample, this clonotype ranks as medium-sized (0.01 to 0.1%). CDR3 sequence (DNA): TGTGCCAGCAGCCCGGGGGTGACAGGGCGGGGAAACACCATATATTTT. It is translated as CASSPGVTGRGNTIYF. The rearrangement uses TRBV7-2 and TRBJ1-3, with TRBD1 matching 7 bases. Germline CDR1 reads SGHTA; CDR2 reads FQGNSA. The CDR3 covers 16 residues. J lost 4 bases, V lost 5 bases, and 11 bases had no gene match.

The V call is TRBV28, the J call TRBJ2-3; the D gene is possibly TRBD2 (5 bases). The CDR3 totals 15 residues. Germline CDR1 is MDHEN and CDR2 is SYDVKM. V shed 3 bases and J shed 2 bases, with 12 bases lying between them. In DNA, the CDR3 is TGTGCCAGCAGTTTCCCAGCGGAGTACACAGATACGCAGTATTTT. Residues: CASSFPAEYTDTQYF.